The next 13 T cell receptor beta chains were all read from a single sample in a study of cytomegalovirus exposure and HLA in healthy donors. PCR used 60 Vbeta primers and 13 Jbeta primers. Some clones are missing from TCRdb's copy, which holds only in-frame ones; the method was immunoSEQ multiplex PCR. The sample carries 95,000 to 150,000 clones, more than 55% recorded once. Material: PBMCs. Receptor source: a man aged 18 to 29 in good health and CMV-seronegative.

The chain joins TRBV5-4 to TRBJ1-2, with 7 bases aligning to TRBD1. The CDR3 extends over 13 amino acids. Germline V gene sequence: CDR1 SGHNT, CDR2 YYREEE (reference sequence). Trimming cost V 4 bases and J 4 bases; bases outside gene matches: 4. CDR3 region: CASSEDRIYGYTF. Here the CDR3 DNA reads TGTGCCAGCAGCGAGGACAGGATCTATGGCTACACCTTC.

The rearrangement links TRBV29-1 to TRBJ1-5; D may be TRBD1 (6 bases). With 5 bases removed from V and 2 bases from J, the gap between germline ends came to 13 bases. Germline-derived CDR1 and CDR2 are SQVTM and ANQGSEA. The CDR3 consists of 14 residues. CDR3 amino acids: CSVCGGDGNQPQHF. CDR3 DNA: TGCAGCGTTTGTGGGGGCGACGGCAATCAGCCCCAGCATTTT.

V gene TRBV18 combines with J gene TRBJ2-1; TRBD2 agrees at 8 bases. This CDR3 region has 14 residues. The V gene end was trimmed by 3 bases and the J gene end by 5 bases; junction bases not matched to a gene: 3. Germline values: CDR1 KGHSH, CDR2 LQKENI. The CDR3 here is CASSPGLANNEQFF. The CDR3 bases are TGTGCCAGCTCACCTGGACTAGCTAACAATGAGCAGTTCTTC.

This chain links TRBV30 with TRBJ2-7; no reliable D call. Germline V lookup: CDR1 GTSNPN, CDR2 SVGIG (reference sequence). Trimming removed 0 bases from V and 6 bases from J, with 9 bases in between. The CDR3 covers 12 residues. CDR3 DNA sequence: TGTGCCTGGAGTGTAGCGAGAGGCGAGCAGTACTTC. It yields the protein CAWSVARGEQYF.

V gene TRBV28 combines with J gene TRBJ1-4; TRBD1 is a possible D gene (5 bases). V shed 3 bases and J shed 7 bases, with 18 bases lying between them. The germline CDR1 and CDR2 sequences are MDHEN and SYDVKM. CDR3 length equals 16 residues. CDR3 residues: CASSLGGRGRFEKLFF. CDR3 nucleotides: TGTGCCAGCAGTTTGGGCGGTAGGGGTAGGTTTGAAAAACTGTTTTTT.

This rearrangement joins TRBV6-1 to TRBJ1-3; no clear D. The CDR3 is 15 residues long. V was clipped by 2 bases and J by 1 base, with 9 bases between them. Germline V gene sequence: CDR1 MNHNS, CDR2 SASEGT. The CDR3: CASSEQASSGNTIYF. The CDR3 bases are TGTGCCAGCAGTGAACAAGCAAGTTCTGGAAACACCATATATTTT.

This clone appeared a few times. The chain recombines TRBV30 with TRBJ2-1, with 11 bases lining up with TRBD2. After removal of 6 bases from V and 10 bases from J, the junction contained 11 bases not matched to a gene. Germline V gives CDR1 GTSNPN, CDR2 SVGIG (reference sequence). The CDR3 is made up of 14 amino acids. The CDR3 DNA reads TGTGCCTGTACCGGGACTAGCGGTCCGCCGGAGCAGTTCTTC. Amino acids: CACTGTSGPPEQFF.

The chain couples TRBV2 to TRBJ1-2; TRBD1 might be the D (6 bases). Germline V gene lookup returns CDR1 SNHLY and CDR2 FYNNEI. The CDR3 is 15 residues long. The ends were cut back, 5 bases at V and 8 bases at J, with 21 bases in the middle. CDR3 sequence: CASSTKGQGSVGYTF. The DNA of the CDR3 is TGTGCCAGCAGTACAAAGGGACAAGGGTCGGTCGGCTACACCTTC.

The chain carries TRBV25-1 and TRBJ2-1; D may be TRBD1 (6 bases). CDR1 and CDR2 (germline): MGHDK, SYGVNS. This CDR3 has 14 amino acids. The germline V and J ends were trimmed by 1 base and 6 bases, with 10 bases remaining between them. In nucleotides, the CDR3 is TGTGCCAGCAGTGAATCGGGACAAATCAATGAGCAGTTCTTC. This encodes CASSESGQINEQFF. Filled out from reference TRBV25-1 and TRBJ2-1, the complete variable domain reads EADIYQTPRYLVIGTGKKITLECSQTMGHDKMYWYQQDPGMELHLIHYSYGVNSTEKGDLSSESTVSRIRTEHFPLTLESARPSHTSQYLCASSESGQINEQFFGPGTRLTVL.

This clone showed up just a few times. The J gene is TRBJ2-7, the V gene TRBV19; 9 nucleotides agree with TRBD1. The V and J ends lost 7 bases and 3 bases, in that order; junction bases with no gene match: 10. This CDR3 spans 15 amino acids. Looked up from germline, CDR1 is LNHDA and CDR2 is SQIVND (reference sequence). This CDR3 reads CASNRRTGEVYEQYF. The CDR3 bases are TGTGCCAGTAATCGAAGGACAGGGGAGGTCTACGAGCAGTACTTC.

The V gene is TRBV5-1, the J gene TRBJ2-5, with 9 bases identical to TRBD2. Germline CDR1 is SGHRS and CDR2 is YFSETQ. The CDR3 is 14 amino acids. With 1 base clipped from V and 5 bases from J, the junction kept 3 bases outside the gene matches. CDR3 DNA: TGCGCCAGCAGCTTGATGCGGGGGGGGGAGACCCAGTACTTC. Translating gives CASSLMRGGETQYF.

This chain joins TRBV19 and TRBJ1-2; D is ambiguous. The germline V and J ends were trimmed by 5 bases and 3 bases, with 10 bases remaining between them. CDR1 and CDR2 from the germline V gene are LNHDA and SQIVND (reference sequence). The CDR3 contains 13 residues. In DNA form, the CDR3 reads TGTGCCAGTAGTCCGCCAAGAGACTATGGCTACACCTTC. Translating it yields CASSPPRDYGYTF. Full variable domain (outside the CDR3, taken from reference TRBV19 and TRBJ1-2): DGGITQSPKYLFRKEGQNVTLSCEQNLNHDAMYWYRQDPGQGLRLIYYSQIVNDFQKGDIAEGYSVSREKKESFPLTVTSAQKNPTAFYLCASSPPRDYGYTFGSGTRLTVV.

This chain uses TRBV28 with TRBJ1-5, with TRBD1 matching over 8 bases. The CDR3 sequence is 14 residues long. Germline V lookup: CDR1 MDHEN, CDR2 SYDVKM. V lost 3 bases, J lost 9 bases, and 7 bases stayed unmatched. The CDR3 sequence: CASSFGQGPWPQHF. DNA of the CDR3: TGTGCCAGCAGTTTTGGACAGGGCCCATGGCCCCAGCATTTT.